One sample yielded the 6 T cell receptor beta chains listed below, sequenced in a study of breast tumors, draining lymph nodes, adjacent tissues. TCRdb reprocessed the multiplex PCR reads via MiXCR and lists one record per CDR3 protein. This sample has about 130,000 distinct CDR3 sequences, with approximately 22% found just once. Samples came from axillary lymph nodes draining the breast cancer. Sequenced: axillary lymph node tissue. The receptors were sampled from a female donor with breast cancer. Some clones in this sample may be carry-over from other donors' samples.

This clonotype has at least ten counts. The gene calls are TRBV6-1 and TRBJ1-4; D gene unclear. Germline CDR1 MNHNS, CDR2 SASEGT. The CDR3 consists of 16 residues. Trimming shortened V by 2 bases and J by 0 bases, and 10 bases separated the two germline ends. For the CDR3, the DNA is TGTGCCAGCAGTGAACACCGGGTCGCAACTAATGAAAAACTGTTTTTT. Translation gives CASSEHRVATNEKLFF.

This clonotype was counted ten times or more. CDR3 DNA: TGTGCCAGCAAACGCGAAGTGGGTAACACCGGGGAGCTGTTTTTT. It encodes CASKREVGNTGELFF. The V call is TRBV2, the J call TRBJ2-2; D unclear. This CDR3 region has 15 residues. Deletions cut 7 bases from V and 2 bases from J, with 14 bases between. CDR1 and CDR2 from the germline V gene are SNHLY and FYNNEI.

This clonotype was observed at least ten times. This sequence joins TRBV4-2 and TRBJ2-3; TRBD2 matches at 12 bases. CDR3 length: 16 amino acids. The V and J ends lost 2 bases and 4 bases, in that order; junction bases with no gene match: 4. CDR1 and CDR2 from the germline V gene are LGHNA and YNFKEQ. The CDR3 nucleotides are TGTGCCAGCAGCCAACGGAGACTAGCGGGAGCAGATACGCAGTATTTT. Its translation: CASSQRRLAGADTQYF.

This clonotype has a count of ten or more. The chain employs TRBV5-1 and TRBJ2-7; no firm D call. The CDR3 is 14 residues long. The V gene lost 0 bases and the J gene lost 2 bases, with 9 bases spanning the gap. CDR1 is SGHRS, CDR2 YFSETQ, per germline. This CDR3 reads CASSLAPKTYEQYF. The CDR3 nucleotides read TGCGCCAGCAGCTTGGCCCCCAAAACCTACGAGCAGTACTTC.

In its sample, this clonotype was seen many times. The chain has TRBV7-9 and TRBJ2-3; the match to TRBD1 covers 10 bases. CDR3 length: 16 residues. Germline CDR1 and CDR2: SEHNR and FQNEAQ (reference sequence). V shed 1 base and J 1 base; nucleotides not matched to a gene: 2. The CDR3 reads CASSLVGTGGTDTQYF. The CDR3 nucleotides are TGTGCCAGCAGCTTAGTTGGGACAGGGGGCACAGATACGCAGTATTTT.

This clonotype was detected many times. V and J are TRBV19 and TRBJ1-5; weak D call: TRBD1 (5 bases). Trimming pared 7 bases from V and 1 base from J, leaving 11 bases between. CDR3 length equals 14 residues. Germline assignment: CDR1 LNHDA and CDR2 SQIVND (reference sequence). This CDR3 is CASTGRVSNQPQHF. The CDR3 coding sequence is TGTGCCAGTACTGGCAGGGTGAGCAATCAGCCCCAGCATTTT.